The present T cell receptor beta chain was sequenced within a study of cytotoxic CD8 clonotypes in ibrutinib-treated CLL. Study context: Across the patients, around 10 were relapsed/refractory, about 15 treatment-naive and roughly 18 IGHV unmutated.

A word on this clone: Its antigen is currently unknown.

This table comes from immunoSEQ multiplex PCR, and its TCRdb copy is limited to in-frame clones, with some not included. The top ten hold approximately 16% of the sample, which has about 11,000 clones, 75% to 85% seen once. This CDR3 is 13 amino acids long. Germline CDR1 reads MNHEY; CDR2 reads SVGAGI. Trimming removed 2 bases at V and 10 bases at J, with 9 bases between. Study-wide results and caveats: Higher clonality was seen at ibrutinib response and a return toward baseline at progression.

This specimen consisted of PBMCs, obtained at disease progression, from a patient treated with ibrutinib. This sequence was found in a human donor with chronic lymphocytic leukemia. V usage is TRBV6-5 and J usage is TRBJ1-6; D is unclear. The CDR3 DNA sequence: TGTGCCAGCAGTTACGAAGGGAGATCACCCCTCCACTTT. The encoded protein is CASSYEGRSPLHF.